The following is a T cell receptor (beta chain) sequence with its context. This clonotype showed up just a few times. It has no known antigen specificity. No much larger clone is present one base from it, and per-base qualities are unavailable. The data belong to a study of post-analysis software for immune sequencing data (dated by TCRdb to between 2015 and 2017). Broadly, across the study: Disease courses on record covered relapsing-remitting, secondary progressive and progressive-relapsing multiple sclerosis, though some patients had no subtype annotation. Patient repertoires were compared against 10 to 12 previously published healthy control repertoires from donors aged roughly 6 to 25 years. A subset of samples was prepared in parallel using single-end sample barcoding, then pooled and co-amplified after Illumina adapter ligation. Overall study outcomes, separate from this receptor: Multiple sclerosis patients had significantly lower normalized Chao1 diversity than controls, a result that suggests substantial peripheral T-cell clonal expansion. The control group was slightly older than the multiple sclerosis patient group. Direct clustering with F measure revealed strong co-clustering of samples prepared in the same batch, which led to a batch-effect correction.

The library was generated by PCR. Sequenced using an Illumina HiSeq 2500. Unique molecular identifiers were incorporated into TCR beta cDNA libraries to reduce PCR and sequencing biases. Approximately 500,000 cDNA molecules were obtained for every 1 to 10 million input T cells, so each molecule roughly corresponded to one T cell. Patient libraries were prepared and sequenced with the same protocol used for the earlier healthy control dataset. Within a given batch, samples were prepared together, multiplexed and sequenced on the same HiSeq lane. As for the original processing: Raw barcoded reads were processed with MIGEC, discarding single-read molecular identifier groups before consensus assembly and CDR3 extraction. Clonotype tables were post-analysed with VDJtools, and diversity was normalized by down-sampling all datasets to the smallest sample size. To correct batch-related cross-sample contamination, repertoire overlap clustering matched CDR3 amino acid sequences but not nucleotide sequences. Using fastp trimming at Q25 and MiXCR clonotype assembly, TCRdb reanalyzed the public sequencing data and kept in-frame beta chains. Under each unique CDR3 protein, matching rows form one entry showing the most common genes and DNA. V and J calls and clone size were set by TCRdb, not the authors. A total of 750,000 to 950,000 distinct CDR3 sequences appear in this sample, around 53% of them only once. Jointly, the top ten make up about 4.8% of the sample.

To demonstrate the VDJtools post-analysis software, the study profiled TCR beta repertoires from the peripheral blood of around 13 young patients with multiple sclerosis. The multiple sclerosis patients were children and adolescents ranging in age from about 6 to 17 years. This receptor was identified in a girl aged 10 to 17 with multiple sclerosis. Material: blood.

The CDR3 reads CASSPRGGKRSSYEQYF. The nucleotide sequence is given as TGTGCCAGCAGTCCCCGGGGAGGGAAAAGGAGCTCCTACGAGCAGTACTTC. The chain uses TRBV12-3 or TRBV12-4 and TRBJ2-7, and 7 junction bases match TRBD2. From its cysteine to its phenylalanine, the CDR3 spans 17 amino acids. Left in the record is the CDR3 DNA by itself, 51 bases read in frame from the first base. Relative to germline, V is missing 5 bases and J is missing 0 bases, with 13 bases of the junction outside any gene match.